The 25 T cell receptor beta chains below come from one sample, sequenced in a study of shared clonotypes between healthy human individuals. The protocol was immunoSEQ multiplex PCR, while the TCRdb copy is restricted to in-frame clones and leaves out a portion. The table shows 110,000 or so clones, with about 70% occurring only once. The sample consisted of memory CD8+ T cells sorted from blood. Subset specified: CD45RO+ cells pooled with CCR7-negative TemRA cells. The receptors shown here come from a woman aged 25-40 years in good health.

The chain links TRBV19 to TRBJ1-5; D is perhaps TRBD1 (5 bases). The CDR3 extends over 13 amino acids. Germline-derived CDR1 and CDR2 are LNHDA and SQIVND (reference sequence). V was pared by 10 bases and J by 4 bases, with 14 bases between. This CDR3 reads CANPRGWNQPQHF. In nucleotides, the CDR3 is TGTGCCAACCCAAGGGGTTGGAATCAGCCCCAGCATTTT.

Notes on this clone: It is likely a read error: a sequence one base away is far more abundant. The V and J genes are TRBV27 and TRBJ1-1; perhaps TRBD1 as D (6 bases). The germline V gene encodes CDR1 MNHEY and CDR2 SMNVEV (reference sequence). This CDR3 contains 14 residues. CDR3 coding DNA: TGTACCAGCAGTTTATCTCCAGGGGACACTGAAGCTTTCTTT. Translating it yields CTSSLSPGDTEAFF.

With respect to this clone: This CDR3 is also generated by other DNA sequences in the sample. V gene TRBV11-2 combines with J gene TRBJ2-7; D ambiguous. Germline V gives CDR1 SGHAT, CDR2 FQNNGV. The CDR3 length is 13 residues. Trimming stripped 1 base from V and 3 bases from J, with 7 bases between. The CDR3 DNA is TGTGCCAGCAGCTTAGGGAACAACTACGAGCAGTACTTC. It yields the protein CASSLGNNYEQYF. The variable domain in full, completed from reference TRBV11-2 and TRBJ2-7, reads EAGVAQSPRYKIIEKRQSVAFWCNPISGHATLYWYQQILGQGPKLLIQFQNNGVVDDSQLPKDRFSAERLKGVDSTLKIQPAKLEDSAVYLCASSLGNNYEQYFGPGTRLTVT.

This clone was counted many times. The genes are TRBV7-8 and TRBJ1-5; 7 bases fit TRBD1. The CDR3 totals 15 residues. V lost 4 bases to trimming and J lost 2 bases; unmatched junction nucleotides: 5. Germline V CDR1 and CDR2: SGHVS, FQNEAQ. The CDR3 nucleotides are TGTGCCAGCAGCTCGACAGGGTCAGGCAATCAGCCCCAGCATTTT. This translates into CASSSTGSGNQPQHF.

This clone turned up a few times. The V call is TRBV5-6, the J call TRBJ1-2; D remains unclear. Trimming removed 1 base at V and 4 bases at J, with 8 bases between. CDR3 size: 13 residues. The V gene's germline CDR1 is SGHDT and CDR2 YYEEEE. CDR3 sequence: CASSLLRTYGYTF. CDR3 nucleotide sequence: TGTGCCAGCAGCTTGTTACGGACCTATGGCTACACCTTC.

This clone appeared many times. The V gene is TRBV2, the J gene TRBJ1-1, with D perhaps TRBD1 (6 bases). V dropped 5 bases and J dropped 0 bases, with 13 bases sitting between them. Germline CDR1 SNHLY, CDR2 FYNNEI. The CDR3 length is 15 residues. The CDR3 loop reads CASSQRQVMNTEAFF. As DNA, the CDR3 is TGTGCCAGCAGTCAGAGACAGGTAATGAACACTGAAGCTTTCTTT.

The rearrangement links TRBV7-9 to TRBJ1-4, with unresolved D. This CDR3 contains 13 residues. V lost 8 bases, J lost 3 bases, and 10 bases lay in between. Germline CDR1 SEHNR, CDR2 FQNEAQ (reference sequence). The CDR3 loop is CASRGGSNEKLFF. In nucleotides, the CDR3 is TGTGCCAGCCGGGGAGGATCTAATGAAAAACTGTTTTTT.

The gene calls are TRBV6-4 and TRBJ2-2; D remains ambiguous. CDR3 length: 14 amino acids. With 0 bases removed from V and 3 bases from J, the gap between germline ends came to 5 bases. Germline values: CDR1 MRHNA, CDR2 SNTAGT. This CDR3 reads CASSDSADTGELFF. The CDR3 coding sequence is TGTGCCAGCAGTGACTCGGCGGACACCGGGGAGCTGTTTTTT.

The chain carries TRBV30 and TRBJ2-7; possibly TRBD2 for D (6 bases). Trimming pared 3 bases from V and 6 bases from J, leaving 15 bases between. CDR1 is GTSNPN and CDR2 is SVGIG in the germline V gene (reference sequence). CDR3 length: 13 amino acids. As DNA, the CDR3 is TGTGCCTGGAGGGTTGCGGGACGCGGCGAGCAGTACTTC. As protein: CAWRVAGRGEQYF.

CDR3 sequence: CASREGHEQYF. CDR3 bases: TGCGCCAGCAGAGAGGGTCACGAGCAGTACTTC. The genes are TRBV5-1 and TRBJ2-7; tentative D call: TRBD2 (5 bases). The CDR3 spans 11 residues. Germline-derived CDR1 and CDR2 are SGHRS and YFSETQ. Trimming cost V 5 bases and J 5 bases, with 8 bases left between them.

The J gene is TRBJ1-1, the V gene TRBV4-1, with a possible D match to TRBD1 (6 bases). V lost 3 bases to trimming and J lost 1 base, with 12 bases between them. The V gene's germline CDR1 is MGHRA and CDR2 YSYEKL. The CDR3 sequence is 15 residues long. This CDR3 reads CASSHRGAGNTEAFF. CDR3 in DNA: TGCGCCAGCAGCCATCGGGGGGCAGGGAACACTGAAGCTTTCTTT.

The V gene is TRBV2, the J gene TRBJ1-5; unclear D gene. This CDR3 has 12 residues. The germline V and J ends were trimmed by 6 bases and 7 bases, with 10 bases remaining between them. Germline CDR1 is SNHLY and CDR2 is FYNNEI. CDR3 in amino acids: CASRKGNQPQHF. The CDR3 DNA follows: TGTGCCAGCAGAAAGGGTAACCAGCCCCAGCATTTT.

The chain employs TRBV7-9 and TRBJ2-1; D is unresolved. Per germline, CDR1 SEHNR and CDR2 FQNEAQ (reference sequence). The V gene lost 4 bases and the J gene lost 1 base, with 14 bases spanning the gap. The CDR3 spans 16 residues. CDR3 in DNA: TGTGCCAGCAGCTCCCCCCGTAGCATGTCCTACAATGAGCAGTTCTTC. Residues: CASSSPRSMSYNEQFF.

The CDR3 DNA reads TGCGCCAGAAGGAGTCCTAGCGGGAGTTTGTCGGACAATGAGCAGTTCTTC. Amino acids: CARRSPSGSLSDNEQFF. The chain joins TRBV5-1 to TRBJ2-1; 10 bases agree with TRBD2. Germline CDR1 and CDR2: SGHRS and YFSETQ. The trim removed 8 bases at V and 5 bases at J, leaving 16 bases unmatched. The CDR3 length is 17 residues.

Worth noting for this clone: Other DNA sequences in the sample encode the same CDR3. The chain combines TRBV4-1 with TRBJ1-2, with D uncertain. The ends were cut back, 0 bases at V and 5 bases at J, with 7 bases in the middle. The CDR3 has 13 residues. CDR1 is MGHRA and CDR2 is YSYEKL in the germline V gene. The CDR3 loop is CASSQDPGYGYTF. DNA for the CDR3: TGCGCCAGCAGCCAAGATCCGGGTTATGGCTACACCTTC.

The chain uses TRBV4-1 and TRBJ2-3, with 13 positions matching TRBD2. Germline-derived CDR1 and CDR2 are MGHRA and YSYEKL. CDR3 length equals 19 residues. V lost 0 bases, J lost 4 bases, and 10 bases stayed unmatched. CDR3 loop: CASSQDPDGTSGIADTQYF. The DNA for the CDR3 is TGCGCCAGCAGCCAAGATCCTGACGGGACTAGCGGGATAGCAGATACGCAGTATTTT.

V is TRBV27 and J is TRBJ2-2; 12 bases agree with TRBD2. Per the germline V gene, CDR1 is MNHEY and CDR2 is SMNVEV (reference sequence). V trimming: 4 bases; J trimming: 7 bases; junction bases outside the gene matches: 10. The CDR3 loop spans 17 amino acids. CDR3 sequence reads: CASSSPGTSGSIGELFF. The CDR3 DNA sequence: TGTGCCAGCAGTTCTCCCGGGACTAGCGGGTCGATCGGGGAGCTGTTTTTT.

The rearrangement uses TRBV7-8 and TRBJ2-1; TRBD2 agrees at 9 bases. The germline CDR1 and CDR2 sequences are SGHVS and FQNEAQ. This CDR3 is 15 amino acids long. Germline trimming cut 7 bases from V and 7 bases from J; bases unmatched to any gene: 11. CDR3 sequence reads: CASILGGRAINEQFF. The CDR3 region has the DNA TGTGCCAGCATCCTCGGCGGGAGGGCCATTAATGAGCAGTTCTTC. The entire variable domain, with the rest obtained from reference TRBV7-8 and TRBJ2-1, is as follows: GAGVSQSPRYKVAKRGQDVALRCDPISGHVSLFWYQQALGQGPEFLTYFQNEAQLDKSGLPSDRFFAERPEGSVSTLKIQRTQQEDSAVYLCASILGGRAINEQFFGPGTRLTVL.

This clone was recorded a few times. The CDR3 DNA reads as TGTGCCAGCAGTCAAAGGGTTGGGATCGGGGAGCTGTTTTTT. Protein: CASSQRVGIGELFF. This chain connects TRBV28 to TRBJ2-2, with D unresolved. Trimming pared 5 bases from V and 7 bases from J, leaving 14 bases between. The germline gives CDR1 MDHEN, CDR2 SYDVKM. The CDR3 extends over 14 amino acids. The complete variable domain, with remaining parts taken from reference TRBV28 and TRBJ2-2, reads DVKVTQSSRYLVKRTGEKVFLECVQDMDHENMFWYRQDPGLGLRLIYFSYDVKMKEKGDIPEGYSVSREKKERFSLILESASTNQTSMYLCASSQRVGIGELFFGEGSRLTVL.

In its sample, this clone was seen many times. The rearrangement uses TRBV12-2 and TRBJ1-1; the table's D call, TRBD1, was not checked against the DNA. TRBV12-2 is a documented pseudogene. The CDR3 spans 14 residues. This CDR3 reads CASSASTENTEAFF. In DNA, the CDR3 is TGTGCCAGCAGCGCCTCGACAGAGAACACTGAAGCTTTCTTT.

This clone has more than one count but fewer than ten. The identical CDR3 is also encoded by other nucleotide sequences in the sample. The J gene is TRBJ2-2, the V gene TRBV6-5, with D perhaps being TRBD1 or TRBD2 (5 bases each). The CDR3 is made up of 16 amino acids. V shed 0 bases and J shed 1 base, with 9 bases lying between them. Germline V lookup: CDR1 MNHEY, CDR2 SVGAGI. CDR3 region: CASSYSMGENTGELFF. The CDR3 nucleotides are TGTGCCAGCAGTTACTCTATGGGGGAGAACACCGGGGAGCTGTTTTTT.

The V call is TRBV7-8, the J call TRBJ2-7; D may be TRBD1 (6 bases). Trimming took 2 bases from V and 3 from J, leaving 8 bases between them. The CDR3 contains 13 residues. Germline CDR1 and CDR2: SGHVS and FQNEAQ. CDR3 protein: CASSLQGNYEQYF. CDR3 nucleotide sequence: TGTGCCAGCAGCTTACAGGGGAACTACGAGCAGTACTTC.

The chain joins TRBV10-3 to TRBJ2-7; no firm D call. The germline V gene has CDR1 ENHRY and CDR2 SYGVKD. The V end was cut by 2 bases, the J end by 8 bases, with 7 bases between. The CDR3 is 11 amino acids. The CDR3 is CAISELAKQYF. DNA for the CDR3: TGTGCCATCAGTGAGCTCGCTAAGCAGTACTTC.

The V and J genes are TRBV7-5 and TRBJ2-7; the table's D call, TRBD2, was not checked against the DNA. TRBV7-5 is deemed a pseudogene. CDR3 length: 11 residues. The DNA for the CDR3 is TGTGTCAGAAGCCCCGGGGGCGAGCAGTACTTC. It is translated as CVRSPGGEQYF.

The genes are TRBV28 and TRBJ2-7; D unresolved. The length of the CDR3 is 14 residues. Germline V gives CDR1 MDHEN, CDR2 SYDVKM. V shed 6 bases and J shed 4 bases, with 16 bases lying between them. The CDR3 reads CASSPLWKLYEQYF. CDR3 nucleotides: TGTGCCAGCAGCCCCCTGTGGAAACTGTACGAGCAGTACTTC.